Reported below is one T cell receptor (beta chain). This clonotype was detected a few times. It lacks a known antigen. Base qualities are not provided; no much larger clone lies one nucleotide away. These data come from a study of early T cells in non-severe SARS-CoV-2 infection (dated by TCRdb to the early 2020s). At the level of the whole study: Because TCR sequencing relied on bulk RNA taken from unsorted whole blood, pairing of alpha and beta chains was not possible. Beyond this particular receptor, the publication reports: VDJdb matching was skewed toward anti-spike CD8 responses and likely underestimated virus-specific expansions, missing private and CD4 specificities.

This was a case-control study nested in a cohort of healthcare workers in London, UK, who had nasopharyngeal swab PCR tests and blood samples taken every week. Healthcare workers were recruited during the week of the UK lockdown, between 23 and 31 March 2020, and followed weekly for up to roughly 16 weeks. Including cysteine and phenylalanine, the CDR3 has 13 amino acids. Only the CDR3 DNA stays, 39 bases, in frame from base 1. Trimming costs V 0 bases and J 4 bases, and their ends lie 5 bases apart. CDR1 and CDR2 are read off the germline V gene (reference sequence) as LNHNV and YYDKDF. The library came from 5' RACE. Sequencer: NextSeq 500. The TCR library protocol attached unique molecular identifiers to individual cDNA molecules to correct for sequencing error and PCR bias. Both TCR alpha and beta chains were sequenced, and tight co-correlation was observed between alpha and beta sequence abundances in each sample. Under the source paper's analysis protocol: V gene, J gene and CDR3 annotation of TCR sequences was performed with Decombinator V4. Expanded TCRs were defined as changing significantly between any two time points under a Poisson model with p below 0.0001. TCR abundances were normalised to the total number of TCRs sequenced per sample and expressed as counts per million. MAIT TCRs were defined by TRAV1-2 paired with TRAJ12, TRAJ20 or TRAJ33, and iNKT TCRs by TRAV10 paired with TRAJ18. VDJdb, accessed on 1 November 2021, was searched for TCRs annotated for CMV, EBV and SARS-CoV-2, and TCRs annotated for more than one antigen were excluded. Using fastp at Q25 and MiXCR, TCRdb reprocessed the public reads and kept productive beta chains. Entries are consolidated by CDR3 protein sequence, retaining the most common genes and DNA. None of the V and J calls come from the authors' own analysis; TCRdb made them. The sample data list fewer than 30,000 distinct CDR3 sequences, and 4% to 4.5% of these were observed just once. The ten largest clonotypes hold 5% to 8% of the sample.

The chain was built from TRBV15 and TRBJ2-3; the D gene is not confidently resolved. Material for sequencing was whole blood. The receptor was derived from an adult who was a healthcare worker with PCR-confirmed SARS-CoV-2 infection or an uninfected control (not recorded which). The sequence in DNA is TGTGCCACCAGCAGAGACCGGCCAGATACGCAGTATTTT. Translation gives CATSRDRPDTQYF.